These T cell receptor beta chains were read from a single sample in a study of T cell repertoires in ileal Crohn's disease. Profiling relied on immunoSEQ multiplex PCR, and the TCRdb table lists in-frame clones only, not all of them. This table holds under 4,000 clones, over 60% found once. Sequenced sample: ileal tissue. The receptors here all came from an adult with Crohn's disease. Each CDR3 is given with its conserved first and last residue. D genes are given only for firm matches. The size entry is marked missing in some rows and otherwise reads once, few, many or a size class.

D gene: TRBD2
clone size: -
CDR3 length: 14
J gene: TRBJ2-2
V gene: TRBV11-2
CDR3 DNA: TGTGCCAGCAGCTTATCTAGCGGTACCGGGGAGCTGTTTTTT
CDR3 protein: CASSLSSGTGELFF

D gene: -
clone size: -
CDR3 length: 14
J gene: TRBJ2-1
V gene: TRBV14
CDR3 DNA: TGTGCCAGCAGCCAAGAAGTAGAGCTCAATGAGCAGTTCTTC
CDR3 protein: CASSQEVELNEQFF

D gene: TRBD1
clone size: -
CDR3 length: 18
J gene: TRBJ1-4
V gene: TRBV6-4
CDR3 DNA: TGTGCCAGCAGACTGGACAGGGCATGGAGTGGAACTAATGAAAAACTGTTTTTT
CDR3 protein: CASRLDRAWSGTNEKLFF

D gene: TRBD1
clone size: -
CDR3 length: 12
J gene: TRBJ1-2
V gene: TRBV18
CDR3 DNA: TGTGCCACCAGACAGGGGGACTACGGCTACACCTTC
CDR3 protein: CATRQGDYGYTF

D gene: TRBD2
clone size: -
CDR3 length: 15
J gene: TRBJ2-7
V gene: TRBV10-3
CDR3 DNA: TGTGCCATCAGTGACAAAGCGGGGGAATCCTACGAGCAGTACTTC
CDR3 protein: CAISDKAGESYEQYF

D gene: TRBD1
clone size: -
CDR3 length: 13
J gene: TRBJ1-2
V gene: TRBV25-1
CDR3 DNA: TGTGCCAGCAACAGACAGGGGGACTATGGCTACACCTTC
CDR3 protein: CASNRQGDYGYTF

D gene: -
clone size: few
CDR3 length: 18
J gene: TRBJ1-2
V gene: TRBV27
CDR3 DNA: TGTGCCAGCAGTGGAGCGGTTGGCTCCGCAGGCTCGAACTATGGCTACACCTTC
CDR3 protein: CASSGAVGSAGSNYGYTF

D gene: TRBD1
clone size: few
CDR3 length: 16
J gene: TRBJ1-4
V gene: TRBV2
CDR3 DNA: TGTGCCAGCAGAGGGGGCAGCTATGCAACTAATGAAAAACTGTTTTTT
CDR3 protein: CASRGGSYATNEKLFF

D gene: -
clone size: -
CDR3 length: 16
J gene: TRBJ2-6
V gene: TRBV19
CDR3 DNA: TGTGCCAGTAGTGGCAGGAAACTCTCTGGGGCCAACGTCCTGACTTTC
CDR3 protein: CASSGRKLSGANVLTF

D gene: -
clone size: once
CDR3 length: 14
J gene: TRBJ1-2
V gene: TRBV30
CDR3 DNA: TGTGCCTGGAGGGAGGGGGGGCGCAGAAATGGCTACACCTTC
CDR3 protein: CAWREGGRRNGYTF

D gene: -
clone size: -
CDR3 length: 12
J gene: TRBJ2-5
V gene: TRBV5-1
CDR3 DNA: TGCGCCAGCAGCGGGAGAAGGGAGACCCAGTACTTC
CDR3 protein: CASSGRRETQYF

D gene: TRBD2
clone size: -
CDR3 length: 17
J gene: TRBJ2-1
V gene: TRBV5-1
CDR3 DNA: TGCGCCAGCAGCTTGGGACTAGCGGGAGTCGCGTACAATGAGCAGTTCTTC
CDR3 protein: CASSLGLAGVAYNEQFF

D gene: -
clone size: -
CDR3 length: 15
J gene: TRBJ2-3
V gene: TRBV5-1
CDR3 DNA: TGCGCCAGCAGCTTCCCAACGGGAGATTTAGATACGCAGTATTTT
CDR3 protein: CASSFPTGDLDTQYF

D gene: -
clone size: once
CDR3 length: 14
J gene: TRBJ1-3
V gene: TRBV27
CDR3 DNA: TGTGCCAGCAAGAGAGGGGGCTCTGGAAACACCATATATTTT
CDR3 protein: CASKRGGSGNTIYF

D gene: TRBD1
clone size: -
CDR3 length: 15
J gene: TRBJ2-1
V gene: TRBV10-3
CDR3 DNA: TGTGCCATCAATGATTTGGGACAGGGGGCTTATGAGCAGTTCTTC
CDR3 protein: CAINDLGQGAYEQFF

D gene: TRBD2
clone size: once
CDR3 length: 20
J gene: TRBJ2-2
V gene: TRBV5-1
CDR3 DNA: TGCGCCAGCAGCGTGTGGGTGCTATCAAGGACTAGCGGGACCACCGGGGAGCTGTTTTTT
CDR3 protein: CASSVWVLSRTSGTTGELFF

D gene: -
clone size: few
CDR3 length: 13
J gene: TRBJ2-1
V gene: TRBV11-2
CDR3 DNA: TGTGCCAGCAGCTGGCGGACAGACCTTGAGCAGTTCTTC
CDR3 protein: CASSWRTDLEQFF

D gene: -
clone size: -
CDR3 length: 13
J gene: TRBJ1-1
V gene: TRBV4-3
CDR3 DNA: TGCGCCAGCAGCCGCACAGGTGACACTGAAGCTTTCTTT
CDR3 protein: CASSRTGDTEAFF

D gene: -
clone size: few
CDR3 length: 12
J gene: TRBJ1-5
V gene: TRBV5-3
CDR3 DNA: TGTGCCAGAATAACAGAGAATCAGCCCCAGCATTTT
CDR3 protein: CARITENQPQHF

D gene: TRBD2
clone size: -
CDR3 length: 18
J gene: TRBJ2-1
V gene: TRBV4-3
CDR3 DNA: TGCGCCAGCAGCCAAGATCTCCCCCCCAGCGGGGGTAACAATGAGCAGTTCTTC
CDR3 protein: CASSQDLPPSGGNNEQFF

D gene: -
clone size: -
CDR3 length: 14
J gene: TRBJ2-7
V gene: TRBV30
CDR3 DNA: TGTGCCTGGAGTGGGGGGCCCGGTGAGTACGAGCAGTACTTC
CDR3 protein: CAWSGGPGEYEQYF

D gene: -
clone size: once
CDR3 length: 15
J gene: TRBJ2-7
V gene: TRBV15
CDR3 DNA: TGTGCCACCAGCAGTCCCGGAGTCGGAGGTTACGAGCAGTACTTC
CDR3 protein: CATSSPGVGGYEQYF

D gene: TRBD2
clone size: -
CDR3 length: 14
J gene: TRBJ2-2
V gene: TRBV6-5
CDR3 DNA: TGTGCCAGCACCTCACTAGCGGGGAGGGGGGAGCTGTTTTTT
CDR3 protein: CASTSLAGRGELFF

D gene: -
clone size: -
CDR3 length: 16
J gene: TRBJ1-3
V gene: TRBV9
CDR3 DNA: TGTGCCAGCAGCGTAGAAGACAGTTACCCTGGAAACACCATATATTTT
CDR3 protein: CASSVEDSYPGNTIYF

D gene: -
clone size: -
CDR3 length: 14
J gene: TRBJ2-7
V gene: TRBV14
CDR3 DNA: TGTGCCAGCAGCCAAGGGTTCACCCTATACGAGCAGTACTTC
CDR3 protein: CASSQGFTLYEQYF

D gene: TRBD1
clone size: -
CDR3 length: 12
J gene: TRBJ1-2
V gene: TRBV7-9
CDR3 DNA: TGTGCCAGCAGCGGACAGGGTGGCGGCTACACCTTC
CDR3 protein: CASSGQGGGYTF

D gene: TRBD2
clone size: once
CDR3 length: 14
J gene: TRBJ2-3
V gene: TRBV9
CDR3 DNA: TGTGCCAGCGCTAGCGGTCCTAGCACAGATACGCAGTATTTT
CDR3 protein: CASASGPSTDTQYF

D gene: -
clone size: once
CDR3 length: 15
J gene: TRBJ2-7
V gene: TRBV6-6
CDR3 DNA: TGTGCCAGCAGTTCCCCCCGGGACTCTCACTACGAGCAGTACTTC
CDR3 protein: CASSSPRDSHYEQYF

D gene: -
clone size: -
CDR3 length: 15
J gene: TRBJ2-6
V gene: TRBV5-4
CDR3 DNA: TGTGCCAGCAGCTTGGCCGGGTTGGGGGCCAACGTCCTGACTTTC
CDR3 protein: CASSLAGLGANVLTF

D gene: -
clone size: -
CDR3 length: 11
J gene: TRBJ2-7
V gene: TRBV20-1
CDR3 DNA: TGCAGTCCCTCAACCCGGTACGAGCAGTACTTC
CDR3 protein: CSPSTRYEQYF

D gene: TRBD1
clone size: -
CDR3 length: 15
J gene: TRBJ1-2
V gene: TRBV7-9
CDR3 DNA: TGTGCCAGCAGCTTAGCGGACAGGGGGCCACACGGCTACACCTTC
CDR3 protein: CASSLADRGPHGYTF

D gene: -
clone size: once
CDR3 length: 16
J gene: TRBJ1-1
V gene: TRBV7-3
CDR3 DNA: TGTGCCAGCAGCTTAATGGGGGGGGTTGCGGGCACTGAAGCTTTCTTT
CDR3 protein: CASSLMGGVAGTEAFF

D gene: -
clone size: few
CDR3 length: 14
J gene: TRBJ1-5
V gene: TRBV7-8
CDR3 DNA: TGTGCCAGCAGCTCCCGGGCCGAGGGACAGCCCCAGCATTTT
CDR3 protein: CASSSRAEGQPQHF

D gene: -
clone size: -
CDR3 length: 13
J gene: TRBJ2-7
V gene: TRBV7-9
CDR3 DNA: TGTGCCAGCAGCTTCGGAGCTGGCTACGAGCAGTACTTC
CDR3 protein: CASSFGAGYEQYF

D gene: TRBD1
clone size: -
CDR3 length: 14
J gene: TRBJ1-1
V gene: TRBV28
CDR3 DNA: TGTGCCAGCAGTTTAGAGGGGGCGCGGACTGAAGCTTTCTTT
CDR3 protein: CASSLEGARTEAFF

D gene: TRBD1
clone size: -
CDR3 length: 15
J gene: TRBJ1-2
V gene: TRBV11-2
CDR3 DNA: TGTGCCAGCAGCTTAGCAAGGACAGGGGGCTCTGGCTACACCTTC
CDR3 protein: CASSLARTGGSGYTF

D gene: -
clone size: once
CDR3 length: 15
J gene: TRBJ2-3
V gene: TRBV5-1
CDR3 DNA: TGCGCCAGCAGCTTGAATCCGGGATTCACAGATACGCAGTATTTT
CDR3 protein: CASSLNPGFTDTQYF

D gene: TRBD2
clone size: few
CDR3 length: 13
J gene: TRBJ2-1
V gene: TRBV28
CDR3 DNA: TGTGCCAGCGGGAGCGGGAGCTTAGGTGAGCAGTTCTTC
CDR3 protein: CASGSGSLGEQFF

D gene: -
clone size: -
CDR3 length: 13
J gene: TRBJ1-2
V gene: TRBV6-5
CDR3 DNA: TGTGCCAGCACCCCAGGGGCGAACTATGGCTACACCTTC
CDR3 protein: CASTPGANYGYTF

D gene: -
clone size: -
CDR3 length: 13
J gene: TRBJ1-3
V gene: TRBV29-1
CDR3 DNA: TGCAGCGTTGAACCAGGGCCCGGAAACACCATATATTTT
CDR3 protein: CSVEPGPGNTIYF

D gene: -
clone size: few
CDR3 length: 15
J gene: TRBJ1-6
V gene: TRBV6-5
CDR3 DNA: TGTGCCAGCAGTTACTCGGGTCAGGGCCATTCACCCCTCCACTTT
CDR3 protein: CASSYSGQGHSPLHF

D gene: -
clone size: -
CDR3 length: 14
J gene: TRBJ2-3
V gene: TRBV7-2
CDR3 DNA: TGTGCCAGCAGCTTATTAGGACAGACAGATACGCAGTATTTT
CDR3 protein: CASSLLGQTDTQYF

D gene: -
clone size: -
CDR3 length: 15
J gene: TRBJ2-3
V gene: TRBV11-2
CDR3 DNA: TGTGCCAGCAGCGCCCGGAATCCCGGGTTAGATACGCAGTATTTT
CDR3 protein: CASSARNPGLDTQYF

D gene: TRBD1
clone size: -
CDR3 length: 18
J gene: TRBJ2-3
V gene: TRBV10-3
CDR3 DNA: TGTGCCATCAGTTCCCCAGGGACAGGCTTGGCATACACAGATACGCAGTATTTT
CDR3 protein: CAISSPGTGLAYTDTQYF

D gene: TRBD2
clone size: once
CDR3 length: 14
J gene: TRBJ2-7
V gene: TRBV7-8
CDR3 DNA: TGTGCCAGCAGTTCTACTAGCGGCCGCCTCGAGCAGTACTTC
CDR3 protein: CASSSTSGRLEQYF

D gene: TRBD1
clone size: few
CDR3 length: 12
J gene: TRBJ2-5
V gene: TRBV29-1
CDR3 DNA: TGCAGCGTTGGAGGACAGGGAATGACCCAGTACTTC
CDR3 protein: CSVGGQGMTQYF

D gene: -
clone size: few
CDR3 length: 13
J gene: TRBJ1-3
V gene: TRBV5-1
CDR3 DNA: TGCGCCAGCAAGTCAGAAGCTGGAAACACCATATATTTT
CDR3 protein: CASKSEAGNTIYF

D gene: -
clone size: once
CDR3 length: 14
J gene: TRBJ1-2
V gene: TRBV19
CDR3 DNA: TGTGCCAGTAACCTACAGGGTGAGGGCTATGGCTACACCTTC
CDR3 protein: CASNLQGEGYGYTF

D gene: TRBD2
clone size: -
CDR3 length: 14
J gene: TRBJ2-7
V gene: TRBV27
CDR3 DNA: TGTGCCAGCAGTTTGTCTAGCGGGGGTCGAGAGCAGTACTTC
CDR3 protein: CASSLSSGGREQYF

D gene: TRBD1
clone size: -
CDR3 length: 13
J gene: TRBJ2-1
V gene: TRBV6-4
CDR3 DNA: TGTGCCAGCAGCGCCACAGGGGTACATGAGCAGTTCTTC
CDR3 protein: CASSATGVHEQFF

D gene: -
clone size: -
CDR3 length: 14
J gene: TRBJ1-1
V gene: TRBV5-1
CDR3 DNA: TGCGCCAGCATCCTGGACAGTACTAACACTGAAGCTTTCTTT
CDR3 protein: CASILDSTNTEAFF

D gene: TRBD2
clone size: -
CDR3 length: 14
J gene: TRBJ2-7
V gene: TRBV6-5
CDR3 DNA: TGTGCCAGCAGCAGGACTAGCGAGTCCTACGAGCAGTACTTC
CDR3 protein: CASSRTSESYEQYF

D gene: TRBD1
clone size: -
CDR3 length: 16
J gene: TRBJ1-3
V gene: TRBV5-8
CDR3 DNA: TGTGCCAGCAGCTTAAAGACAGGGGGCTCTGGAAACACCATATATTTT
CDR3 protein: CASSLKTGGSGNTIYF

D gene: -
clone size: few
CDR3 length: 12
J gene: TRBJ1-1
V gene: TRBV7-3
CDR3 DNA: TGTGCCAGCAGCTACAAGAACACTGAAGCTTTCTTT
CDR3 protein: CASSYKNTEAFF

D gene: -
clone size: -
CDR3 length: 15
J gene: TRBJ1-4
V gene: TRBV6-5
CDR3 DNA: TGTGCCAGCAGTTATTCAGGGGTATCGGGTGAAAAACTGCTTTTT
CDR3 protein: CASSYSGVSGEKLLF

D gene: -
clone size: few
CDR3 length: 16
J gene: TRBJ2-7
V gene: TRBV7-9
CDR3 DNA: TGTGCCAGCAGCTTAGCGCAAGGCAGGGAGGTGGTACGGCAGTACTTC
CDR3 protein: CASSLAQGREVVRQYF

D gene: -
clone size: -
CDR3 length: 15
J gene: TRBJ1-2
V gene: TRBV2
CDR3 DNA: TGTGCCAGCAGTACCCAAAACCCACAGACGTCTGGCTACACCTTC
CDR3 protein: CASSTQNPQTSGYTF

D gene: -
clone size: -
CDR3 length: 14
J gene: TRBJ2-1
V gene: TRBV27
CDR3 DNA: TGTGCCAGCAGTTTATCCACCGGGAGCCATGAGCAGTTCTTC
CDR3 protein: CASSLSTGSHEQFF